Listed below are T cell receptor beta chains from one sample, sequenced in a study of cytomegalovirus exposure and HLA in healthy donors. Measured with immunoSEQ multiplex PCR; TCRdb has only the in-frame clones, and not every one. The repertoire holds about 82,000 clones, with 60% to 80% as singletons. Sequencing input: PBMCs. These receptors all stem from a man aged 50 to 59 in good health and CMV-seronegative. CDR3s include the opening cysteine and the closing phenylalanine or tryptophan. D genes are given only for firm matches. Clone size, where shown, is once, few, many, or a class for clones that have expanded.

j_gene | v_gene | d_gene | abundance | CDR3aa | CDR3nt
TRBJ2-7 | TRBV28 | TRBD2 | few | CASGRGGGQYF | TGTGCCAGCGGTCGGGGGGGTGGGCAGTACTTC
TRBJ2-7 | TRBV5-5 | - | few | CASSPTVTYEQYF | TGTGCCAGCAGCCCCACGGTTACCTACGAGCAGTACTTC
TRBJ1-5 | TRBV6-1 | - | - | CASRSREHQPQHF | TGTGCCAGCAGGAGCAGGGAACATCAGCCCCAGCATTTT
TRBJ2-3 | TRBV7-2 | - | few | CASSAQRSDTQYF | TGTGCCAGCAGCGCCCAACGGTCAGATACGCAGTATTTT
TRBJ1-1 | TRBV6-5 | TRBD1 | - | CASSDRGGTEAFF | TGTGCCAGCAGTGACAGGGGAGGGACTGAAGCTTTCTTT
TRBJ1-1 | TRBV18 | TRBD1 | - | CASSPAGGENTEAFF | TGTGCCAGCTCACCCGCAGGGGGAGAGAACACTGAAGCTTTCTTT
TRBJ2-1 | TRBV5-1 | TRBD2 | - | CASSLESSGGSSYNEQFF | TGCGCCAGCAGCTTGGAGTCGAGCGGGGGGAGCTCCTACAATGAGCAGTTCTTC
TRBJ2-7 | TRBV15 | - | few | CATSNPPTGLYEQYF | TGTGCCACCAGCAACCCTCCTACAGGTCTCTACGAGCAGTACTTC
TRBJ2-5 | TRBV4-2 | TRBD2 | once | CASSQELAGGQGARETQYF | TGTGCCAGCAGCCAAGAGTTAGCGGGGGGGCAGGGTGCCAGAGAGACCCAGTACTTC
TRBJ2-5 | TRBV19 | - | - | CASSVPAGGLETQYF | TGTGCCAGTAGTGTCCCAGCCGGGGGGCTTGAGACCCAGTACTTC
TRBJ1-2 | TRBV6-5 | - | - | CASITSQRNYGYTF | TGTGCCAGCATCACCTCCCAGCGCAACTATGGCTACACCTTC
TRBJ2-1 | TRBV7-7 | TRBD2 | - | CASSRGTSGVTYNEQFF | TGTGCTAGCAGCCGAGGGACTAGCGGAGTGACCTACAATGAGCAGTTCTTC
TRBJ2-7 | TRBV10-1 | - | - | CASSVARETDEQYF | TGCGCCAGCAGTGTAGCCCGGGAAACCGACGAGCAGTACTTC
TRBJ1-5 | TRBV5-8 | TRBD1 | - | CASSLRTGLNQPQHF | TGTGCCAGCAGCTTAAGGACAGGGTTAAATCAGCCCCAGCATTTT
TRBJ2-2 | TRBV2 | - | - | CASRLAAGELFF | TGTGCCAGCAGGTTAGCAGCCGGGGAGCTGTTTTTT
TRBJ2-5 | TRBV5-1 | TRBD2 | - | CASSLARGTSGGGRQETQYF | TGCGCCAGCAGCTTGGCTAGGGGGACTAGCGGGGGGGGACGCCAAGAGACCCAGTACTTC
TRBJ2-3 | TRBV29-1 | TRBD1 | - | CSVDKDRAADTQYF | TGCAGCGTTGATAAGGACAGGGCGGCAGATACGCAGTATTTT
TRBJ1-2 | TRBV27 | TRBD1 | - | CASRTGAANYGYTF | TGTGCCAGCAGGACAGGGGCAGCTAACTATGGCTACACCTTC
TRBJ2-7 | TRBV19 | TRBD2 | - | CATGTSGGLSYEQYF | TGTGCCACTGGGACTAGCGGGGGGCTCTCCTACGAGCAGTACTTC
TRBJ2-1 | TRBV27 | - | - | CASSFRGAADEQFF | TGTGCCAGCAGTTTCAGGGGGGCGGCCGATGAGCAGTTCTTC
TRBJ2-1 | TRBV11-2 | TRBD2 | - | CASSLMWERGAEQFF | TGTGCCAGCAGCTTAATGTGGGAGCGGGGGGCTGAGCAGTTCTTC
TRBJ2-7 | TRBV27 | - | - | CASSFLRFLPSYEQYF | TGTGCCAGCAGTTTCCTCCGGTTTCTTCCCTCCTACGAGCAGTACTTC
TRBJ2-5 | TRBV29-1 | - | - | CSVGAGWETQYF | TGCAGCGTTGGGGCAGGGTGGGAGACCCAGTACTTC
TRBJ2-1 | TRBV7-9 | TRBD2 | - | CASSPSRASGLSSYNEQFF | TGTGCCAGCAGCCCGTCCAGGGCTAGCGGGCTAAGCTCCTACAATGAGCAGTTCTTC
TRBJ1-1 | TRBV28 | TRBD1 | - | CASSPPLGGSENTEAFF | TGTGCCAGCAGTCCCCCCCTAGGGGGCTCCGAGAACACTGAAGCTTTCTTT
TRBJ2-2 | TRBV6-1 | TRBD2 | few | CASNSGGDTGELFF | TGTGCCAGCAATTCCGGGGGGGACACCGGGGAGCTGTTTTTT
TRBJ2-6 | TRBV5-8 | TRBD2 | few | CASSPWGRGSGANVLTF | TGTGCCAGCAGCCCCTGGGGGAGGGGCTCTGGGGCCAACGTCCTGACTTTC
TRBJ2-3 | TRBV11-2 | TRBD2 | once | CASSLGYPGLEPIWDTQYF | TGTGCCAGCAGCTTAGGGTACCCGGGACTAGAACCGATTTGGGATACGCAGTATTTT
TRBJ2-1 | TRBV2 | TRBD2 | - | CASTRVRGAYNEQFF | TGTGCCAGCACCCGTGTCCGGGGGGCCTACAATGAGCAGTTCTTC
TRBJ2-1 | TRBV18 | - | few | CASSRPEGGEQFF | TGTGCCAGCTCACGTCCGGAGGGAGGTGAGCAGTTCTTC
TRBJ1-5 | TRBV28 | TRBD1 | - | CASMSPGQSPGQPQHF | TGTGCCAGCATGTCACCGGGACAGTCTCCGGGTCAGCCCCAGCATTTT
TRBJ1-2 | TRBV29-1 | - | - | CSVVLTGGYTF | TGCAGCGTTGTTCTGACAGGAGGCTACACCTTC
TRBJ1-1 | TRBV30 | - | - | CAWNLRGRMNTEAFF | TGTGCCTGGAACCTGAGGGGGAGAATGAACACTGAAGCTTTCTTT
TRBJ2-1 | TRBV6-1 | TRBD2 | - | CASSENLAGGEQFF | TGTGCCAGCAGTGAAAACCTAGCGGGGGGTGAGCAGTTCTTC
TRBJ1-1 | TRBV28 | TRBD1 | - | CASSTHRGTEAFF | TGTGCCAGCAGCACCCACAGGGGCACTGAAGCTTTCTTT
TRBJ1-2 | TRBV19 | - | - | CASSSSRDYGYTF | TGTGCCAGTAGTTCCTCCAGGGACTATGGCTACACCTTC
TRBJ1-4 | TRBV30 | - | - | CAWCWRGGTNEKLFF | TGTGCCTGGTGTTGGCGGGGTGGGACTAATGAAAAACTGTTTTTT
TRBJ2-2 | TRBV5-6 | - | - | CASSLNPSGGRVYSGELFF | TGTGCCAGCAGCTTGAATCCCTCGGGGGGCAGGGTTTATTCTGGGGAGCTGTTTTTT
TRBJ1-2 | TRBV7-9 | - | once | CSSSPRQEPGTF | TGTTCCAGCAGCCCCCGACAGGAACCGGGGACCTTC
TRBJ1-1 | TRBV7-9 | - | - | CSSSLTVGAFNTEAFF | TGTTCCAGCAGCTTGACAGTGGGGGCTTTTAACACTGAAGCTTTCTTT
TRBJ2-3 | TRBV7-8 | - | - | CASSLGGLPLTDTQYF | TGTGCCAGCAGCTTAGGGGGGCTACCCCTGACAGATACGCAGTATTTT
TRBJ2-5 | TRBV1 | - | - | CTSSQDYVSSEYF | TGCACCAGCAGCCAAGATTACGTGAGTAGCGAGTACTTC
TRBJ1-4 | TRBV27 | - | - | CASREHATNEKLFF | TGTGCCAGCCGAGAGCACGCAACTAATGAAAAACTGTTTTTT
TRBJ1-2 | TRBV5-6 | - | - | CASSPGGSGVGYTF | TGTGCCAGCAGCCCCGGGGGTTCGGGGGTTGGCTACACCTTC
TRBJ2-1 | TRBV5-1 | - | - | CASSYREGSIPEQFF | TGCGCCAGCAGCTATAGAGAGGGTAGCATTCCTGAGCAGTTCTTC
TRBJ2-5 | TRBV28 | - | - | CASSFGRVRGETQYF | TGTGCCAGCAGTTTTGGCAGGGTGCGGGGAGAGACCCAGTACTTC
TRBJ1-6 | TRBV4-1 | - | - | CASSQARDRYNSPLHF | TGCGCCAGCAGCCAAGCGCGGGACCGCTATAATTCACCCCTCCACTTT